This TCR beta chain emerged from a study of blood T cell repertoires in COVID-19. Study-level background: There were acute and convalescent COVID-19 samples, and they came from the United States, Italy and Spain. In each case, the material was cDNA or gDNA derived from T cells, B-cell-depleted T cells, or PBMCs.

V dropped 4 bases and J dropped 8 bases, with 6 bases sitting between them. CDR1 and CDR2 from the germline V gene are MDHEN and SYDVKM. The CDR3 is 12 residues long. In the original workflow: Cell counts per sample came from amplifying reference gene primers. TCRdb's table, derived via immunoSEQ multiplex PCR, lists solely in-frame clones and lacks some. V, J and clone size reflect that table, while D and trimming were determined from the DNA. The sample lists over 100,000 clones, over 75% occurring once. V usage is TRBV28 and J usage is TRBJ1-6; D is unclear. The specimen was peripheral blood. The origin of this receptor is a woman aged 50 to 60 with acute or convalescent COVID-19. The CDR3 sequence is CASSSGDSPLHF. DNA for the CDR3: TGTGCCAGCAGTTCCGGTGATTCACCCCTCCACTTT. The complete variable domain, with remaining parts taken from reference TRBV28 and TRBJ1-6, reads DVKVTQSSRYLVKRTGEKVFLECVQDMDHENMFWYRQDPGLGLRLIYFSYDVKMKEKGDIPEGYSVSREKKERFSLILESASTNQTSMYLCASSSGDSPLHFGNGTRLTVT.